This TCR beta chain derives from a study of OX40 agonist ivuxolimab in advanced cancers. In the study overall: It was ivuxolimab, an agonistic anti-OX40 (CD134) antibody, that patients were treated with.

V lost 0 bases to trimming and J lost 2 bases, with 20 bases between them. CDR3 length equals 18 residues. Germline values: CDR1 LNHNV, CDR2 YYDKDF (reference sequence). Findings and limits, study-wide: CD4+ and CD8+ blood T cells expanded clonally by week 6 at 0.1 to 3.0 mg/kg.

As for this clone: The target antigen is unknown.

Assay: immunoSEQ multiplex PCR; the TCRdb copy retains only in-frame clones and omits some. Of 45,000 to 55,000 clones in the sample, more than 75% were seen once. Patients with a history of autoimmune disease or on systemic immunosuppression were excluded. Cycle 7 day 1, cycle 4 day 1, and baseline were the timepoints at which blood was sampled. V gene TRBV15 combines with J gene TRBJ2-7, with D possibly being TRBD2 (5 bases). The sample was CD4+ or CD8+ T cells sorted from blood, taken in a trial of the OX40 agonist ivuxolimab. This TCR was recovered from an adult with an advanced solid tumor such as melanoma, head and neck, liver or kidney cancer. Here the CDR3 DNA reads TGTGCCACCAGCAGAGATATGCCAAGGCCCCGAGGGCCCTACGAGCAGTACTTC. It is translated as CATSRDMPRPRGPYEQYF.